Here is one TCR beta chain with its context. Its specificity is not known. Researchers ran the PCR with 60 Vbeta and 13 Jbeta primers. Clones were read by immunoSEQ multiplex PCR, and TCRdb kept only the in-frame ones, dropping some. The data show over 150,000 clones, 84% seen once. Trimming cost V 5 bases and J 8 bases, with 13 bases left between them. The CDR3 extends over 13 amino acids. CDR1 is SNHLY and CDR2 is FYNNEI in the germline V gene. The data are from a study of cytomegalovirus exposure and HLA in healthy donors. General study results and limits: There were 160 or so TCR beta chains listed as cytomegalovirus-associated.

The receptor comes from a man aged 18 to 30 in good health and CMV-seronegative. J is TRBJ1-5 and V is TRBV2; D not certain. Sequenced input: PBMCs. CDR3 loop: CASSRTAREPQHF. Written as DNA, the CDR3 is TGTGCCAGCAGTCGGACTGCGAGGGAGCCCCAGCATTTT.